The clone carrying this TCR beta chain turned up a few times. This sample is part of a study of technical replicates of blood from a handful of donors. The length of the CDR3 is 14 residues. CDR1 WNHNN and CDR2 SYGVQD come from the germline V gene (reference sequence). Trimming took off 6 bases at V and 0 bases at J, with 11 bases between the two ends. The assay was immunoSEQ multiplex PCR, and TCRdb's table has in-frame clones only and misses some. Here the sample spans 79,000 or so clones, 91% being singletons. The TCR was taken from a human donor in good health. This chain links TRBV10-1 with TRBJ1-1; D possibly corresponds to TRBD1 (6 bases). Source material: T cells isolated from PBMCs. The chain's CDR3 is CASRAQGLNTEAFF. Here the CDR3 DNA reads TGCGCCAGCAGGGCACAGGGTTTGAACACTGAAGCTTTCTTT.